This T cell receptor beta chain was sequenced for a study of cytomegalovirus exposure and HLA in healthy donors. Study-level points and caveats: V segments that were indistinguishable, TRBV6-2 and TRBV6-3 among them, were omitted from analysis.

As for this clone: Its antigen is undetermined.

Germline loops: CDR1 SEHNR, CDR2 FQNEAQ (reference sequence). CDR3 size: 14 residues. V trimming: 6 bases; J trimming: 11 bases; junction bases outside the gene matches: 11. 60 Vbeta and 13 Jbeta primers were used in PCR. Profiling relied on immunoSEQ multiplex PCR, and the TCRdb table lists in-frame clones only, not all of them. Of about 190,000 clones listed, around 80% are singletons. J is TRBJ2-1 and V is TRBV7-9; 9 bases are a match to TRBD2. The sequence was obtained from a man younger than 30 in good health and CMV-seronegative. Sequencing input: PBMCs. Here the CDR3 DNA reads TGTGCCAGCAGTCAGCCTTCTAGCGGGGAGAAGCAGTTCTTC. It yields the protein CASSQPSSGEKQFF.